Listed here are 32 T cell receptor beta chains from one sample, sequenced in a study of CD8 T cells in ankylosing spondylitis. General study results and limits: A motif in TCR beta, a set of under ten highly homologous variants, appeared characteristic of ankylosing spondylitis blood.

Antigens for these TCRs are unknown. TCRdb reprocessed the 5' RACE reads via MiXCR and lists one record per CDR3 protein. The sample yields fewer than 400,000 distinct CDR3 sequences, less than 10% seen once. Sequencing input: blood, either unsorted or a sorted T cell fraction (not recorded which). These TCRs come from a male donor with ankylosing spondylitis.

This clonotype was counted many times. The rearrangement links TRBV29-1 to TRBJ2-1, with TRBD1 as a possible D gene (6 bases). V dropped 6 bases and J dropped 4 bases, with 10 bases sitting between them. In germline, CDR1 is SQVTM, CDR2 ANQGSEA. This CDR3 has 12 amino acids. CDR3 region: CSVNRAYNEQFF. In DNA form, the CDR3 reads TGCAGCGTGAACAGGGCGTACAATGAGCAGTTCTTC.

In its sample, this clonotype was seen a few times. The V and J genes are TRBV21-1 and TRBJ2-3; TRBD1 is the table's D call and was not checked against the DNA. TRBV21-1 has pseudogene status. CDR3 size: 13 residues. The chain's CDR3 is CATHRDSRFTQYF. The CDR3 DNA is TGTGCCACCCACAGGGACTCTAGGTTTACGCAGTATTTT.

J is TRBJ2-7 and V is TRBV20-1; D might be TRBD1 (6 bases). In germline, CDR1 is DFQATT, CDR2 SNEGSKA (reference sequence). The V gene lost 3 bases and the J gene lost 3 bases, with 21 bases spanning the gap. CDR3 length equals 16 residues. The CDR3 coding sequence is TGCAGTGCTAGCAAACGCGGACAGACCACTTACTACGAGCAGTACTTC. Its translation: CSASKRGQTTYYEQYF.

The rearrangement uses TRBV5-5 and TRBJ1-1; TRBD1 agrees at 7 bases. This CDR3 spans 14 amino acids. Per the germline V gene, CDR1 is SGHKS and CDR2 is YYEKEE (reference sequence). The junction had 7 bases not matched to a gene; V was cut back by 4 bases and J by 4 bases. CDR3 sequence (DNA): TGTGCCAGCAGCGCCCGGGACAGTAGCACTGAAGCTTTCTTT. It yields the protein CASSARDSSTEAFF. The full variable domain, rest sourced from reference TRBV5-5 and TRBJ1-1, is DAGVTQSPTHLIKTRGQQVTLRCSPISGHKSVSWYQQVLGQGPQFIFQYYEKEERGRGNFPDRFSARQFPNYSSELNVNALLLGDSALYLCASSARDSSTEAFFGQGTRLTVV.

The rearrangement uses TRBV20-1 and TRBJ1-2; D gene ambiguous. This CDR3 comprises 13 residues. V was cut by 2 bases and J by 7 bases, with 14 bases left in between. Per the germline V gene, CDR1 is DFQATT and CDR2 is SNEGSKA (reference sequence). Written as DNA, the CDR3 is TGCAGTGCTAGAACAGCTCCCCGTCGTGGCTACACCTTC. Translating gives CSARTAPRRGYTF.

This clonotype was counted at least ten times. V and J are TRBV5-1 and TRBJ2-1; TRBD2 matches at 10 bases. Germline V gene lookup returns CDR1 SGHRS and CDR2 YFSETQ. The CDR3 has 15 amino acids. With 6 bases clipped from V and 3 bases from J, the junction kept 6 bases outside the gene matches. The CDR3, as DNA: TGCGCCAGCACCAATTCTAGCGGGGGCTACAATGAGCAGTTCTTC. It yields the protein CASTNSSGGYNEQFF.

This clonotype has only a few counts. The chain is built from TRBV7-9 and TRBJ2-2; no reliable D call. The germline V gene encodes CDR1 SEHNR and CDR2 FQNEAQ (reference sequence). The CDR3 contains 13 residues. Trimming left V 5 bases short and J 4 bases short, with 8 bases between. In DNA, the CDR3 is TGTGCCAGCAGCCGGGCCCCCACCGGGGAGCTGTTTTTT. This gives the protein CASSRAPTGELFF.

This clonotype was detected many times. V gene TRBV5-1 combines with J gene TRBJ1-4; 7 bases map to TRBD1. This CDR3 comprises 13 residues. Germline loops: CDR1 SGHRS, CDR2 YFSETQ. The trim removed 4 bases at V and 6 bases at J, leaving 3 bases unmatched. The chain's CDR3 is CASSGTVDEKLFF. CDR3 nucleotide sequence: TGCGCCAGCAGCGGGACAGTTGATGAAAAACTGTTTTTT.

This clonotype was observed a handful of times. This sequence joins TRBV4-2 and TRBJ1-5; D gene uncertain. Trimming removed 0 bases at V and 1 base at J, with 7 bases between. The CDR3 contains 15 residues. Germline CDR1 LGHNA, CDR2 YNFKEQ. CDR3 coding DNA: TGTGCCAGCAGCCAAGATTGGGGAAGCAATCAGCCCCAGCATTTT. The encoded protein is CASSQDWGSNQPQHF.

V is TRBV5-1 and J is TRBJ2-3; TRBD2 aligns across 8 bases. CDR1 and CDR2 (germline): SGHRS, YFSETQ. The CDR3 sequence is 17 residues long. Trimming at V came to 5 bases and at J to 1 base, leaving 12 bases not matched to a gene. CDR3 nucleotides: TGCGCCAGCAGACCGGGGGCGACAGCGGGAGGCACAGATACGCAGTATTTT. This sequence encodes CASRPGATAGGTDTQYF.

The CDR3 DNA reads as TGTGCCAGCAGATCTAGCGGGAATCGCGAGCAGTACTTC. As protein: CASRSSGNREQYF. This chain uses TRBV4-2 with TRBJ2-7; TRBD2 agrees at 9 bases. Per germline, CDR1 LGHNA and CDR2 YNFKEQ. After removal of 6 bases from V and 6 bases from J, the junction contained 6 bases not matched to a gene. The CDR3 runs 13 residues.

The genes are TRBV20-1 and TRBJ2-7; 9 nucleotides match TRBD2. Germline V gene lookup returns CDR1 DFQATT and CDR2 SNEGSKA (reference sequence). This CDR3 comprises 17 residues. With 3 bases clipped from V and 3 bases from J, the junction kept 15 bases outside the gene matches. The CDR3: CSARAASGTSGVYEQYF. CDR3 DNA: TGCAGTGCTAGGGCTGCTAGCGGGACGTCGGGAGTCTACGAGCAGTACTTC.

The rearrangement uses TRBV19 and TRBJ2-1; 10 bases are a match to TRBD2. Germline V gene lookup returns CDR1 LNHDA and CDR2 SQIVND (reference sequence). Trimming took 3 bases from V and 3 from J; bases not matched to a gene: 2. This CDR3 is 15 amino acids long. The DNA for the CDR3 is TGTGCCAGTAGTATGGGGACTAGCGTCTACAATGAGCAGTTCTTC. As protein: CASSMGTSVYNEQFF. The whole variable domain, filled in from reference TRBV19 and TRBJ2-1, reads DGGITQSPKYLFRKEGQNVTLSCEQNLNHDAMYWYRQDPGQGLRLIYYSQIVNDFQKGDIAEGYSVSREKKESFPLTVTSAQKNPTAFYLCASSMGTSVYNEQFFGPGTRLTVL.

This clonotype was seen at least ten times. This chain links TRBV28 with TRBJ2-1, with D tentatively TRBD2 (6 bases). The germline V gene has CDR1 MDHEN and CDR2 SYDVKM. There are 12 residues in the CDR3. Trimming cost V 8 bases and J 13 bases, with 18 bases left between them. The CDR3 region has the DNA TGTGCCAGCTCGGGTAGCGGCCTCCCTCAGTTCTTC. Amino acids: CASSGSGLPQFF.

This clonotype appeared a few times. V gene TRBV6-1 combines with J gene TRBJ1-1; possible D gene TRBD1, 5 bases. The ends were cut back, 7 bases at V and 3 bases at J, with 21 bases in the middle. In germline, CDR1 is MNHNS, CDR2 SASEGT. The CDR3 consists of 16 residues. The CDR3 loop is CASITHSGPRDTEAFF. CDR3 DNA: TGTGCCAGCATAACACATTCGGGGCCCCGGGACACTGAAGCTTTCTTT.

The chain has TRBV10-3 and TRBJ2-1; 9 bases map to TRBD1. After removal of 4 bases from V and 0 bases from J, the junction contained 13 bases not matched to a gene. Germline-derived CDR1 and CDR2 are ENHRY and SYGVKD. The CDR3 consists of 19 residues. DNA of the CDR3: TGTGCCATCAGTGGCTCGGGACAGGGCCCCGCGGACTCCTACAATGAGCAGTTCTTC. Protein product: CAISGSGQGPADSYNEQFF.

In its sample, this clonotype was seen a few times. The CDR3 reads CASRARETGYTYEQYF. As DNA, the CDR3 is TGTGCCAGCAGGGCCCGCGAGACAGGGTACACCTACGAGCAGTACTTC. The rearrangement links TRBV6-2 or TRBV6-3 to TRBJ2-7; 7 bases agree with TRBD1. V trimming: 6 bases; J trimming: 2 bases; junction bases outside the gene matches: 13. CDR3 length equals 16 residues. The germline V gene has CDR1 MNHEY and CDR2 SVGEGT.

This clonotype has a count of ten or more. The V gene is TRBV5-5, the J gene TRBJ1-4, with 7 bases fitting TRBD1. The length of the CDR3 is 15 residues. Unmatched junction bases numbered 8, after V lost 4 bases and J lost 5 bases. Per germline, CDR1 SGHKS and CDR2 YYEKEE (reference sequence). This chain's CDR3 is CASSRTGETNEKLFF. The CDR3 nucleotides are TGTGCCAGCAGCCGTACAGGGGAAACAAATGAAAAACTGTTTTTT.

In this sample, this clonotype turned up many times. The genes are TRBV13 and TRBJ2-7; D is undetermined. Looked up from germline, CDR1 is PRHDT and CDR2 is FYEKMQ (reference sequence). V was pared by 1 base and J by 4 bases, with 8 bases between. The CDR3 covers 13 residues. The CDR3 sequence is CASSLDGSYEQYF. CDR3 sequence (DNA): TGTGCCAGCAGCTTAGACGGGTCATACGAGCAGTACTTC.

This clonotype turned up a few times. This sequence joins TRBV7-9 and TRBJ1-1, with D maybe TRBD1 (5 bases). CDR1 SEHNR and CDR2 FQNEAQ come from the germline V gene (reference sequence). V lost 1 base to trimming and J lost 5 bases, with 20 bases between them. CDR3 length equals 17 residues. In DNA form, the CDR3 reads TGTGCCAGCAGCTTAGATATAGATTTGTGGAGGGGTACTGAAGCTTTCTTT. The encoded protein is CASSLDIDLWRGTEAFF.

The rearrangement links TRBV7-8 to TRBJ2-3, with 10 bases fitting TRBD2. Germline CDR1 and CDR2: SGHVS and FQNEAQ. The CDR3 covers 15 residues. With V trimmed by 6 bases and J by 3 bases, 6 bases remained unmatched. The CDR3 nucleotides read TGTGCCAGCAGTCGACTAGCGGGTTATACAGATACGCAGTATTTT. Encoded protein: CASSRLAGYTDTQYF.

This clonotype has ten or more counts. The chain carries TRBV3-1 and TRBJ2-7; D ambiguous. This CDR3 has 14 amino acids. V dropped 4 bases and J dropped 5 bases, with 15 bases sitting between them. Germline V gene lookup returns CDR1 LGHDT and CDR2 YNNKEL (reference sequence). DNA of the CDR3: TGTGCCAGCAGCCGATTCAGAGGATGGCACGAGCAGTACTTC. Translating gives CASSRFRGWHEQYF.

This clonotype was observed at least ten times. This chain connects TRBV20-1 to TRBJ2-1; the match to TRBD1 covers 7 bases. V lost 6 bases and J lost 7; bases outside the gene matches: 3. This CDR3 is 11 amino acids long. Germline V gives CDR1 DFQATT, CDR2 SNEGSKA (reference sequence). CDR3 loop: CSARGWNEQFF. The CDR3 DNA sequence: TGCAGTGCCAGGGGGTGGAATGAGCAGTTCTTC.

This clonotype was found a few times. V is TRBV4-3 and J is TRBJ2-3, with 9 nucleotides matching TRBD2. The CDR3 totals 19 residues. From germline, CDR1 is LGHNA and CDR2 YSLEER. Losses at the gene ends were 2 bases for V and 0 bases for J; bases not matched to a gene: 12. CDR3 DNA sequence: TGCGCCAGCAGCCAAAGCCTAGCGGGAATACTAACTAGCACAGATACGCAGTATTTT. Its translation: CASSQSLAGILTSTDTQYF.

V usage is TRBV28 and J usage is TRBJ1-5; D uncertain. The CDR3 totals 15 residues. CDR1 and CDR2 (germline): MDHEN, SYDVKM. The ends were cut back, 5 bases at V and 5 bases at J, with 16 bases in the middle. In DNA, the CDR3 is TGTGCCAGCAGTGCATCCGCCGGGAGCCATCAGCCCCAGCATTTT. Protein product: CASSASAGSHQPQHF.

This clonotype came up a few times. The chain combines TRBV5-1 with TRBJ2-7, with TRBD2 matching 9 bases. J lost 4 bases, V lost 2 bases, and 4 bases had no gene match. Germline V gene lookup returns CDR1 SGHRS and CDR2 YFSETQ. The CDR3 runs to 14 residues. CDR3 bases: TGCGCCAGCAGCTTCGGTCTAGCGGGATACGAGCAGTACTTC. Its translation: CASSFGLAGYEQYF. Full variable domain (missing parts from reference TRBV5-1 and TRBJ2-7): KAGVTQTPRYLIKTRGQQVTLSCSPISGHRSVSWYQQTPGQGLQFLFEYFSETQRNKGNFPGRFSGRQFSNSRSEMNVSTLELGDSALYLCASSFGLAGYEQYFGPGTRLTVT.

Many counts were recorded for this clonotype. V gene TRBV12-3 or TRBV12-4 combines with J gene TRBJ2-2; tentatively, D is TRBD1 (5 bases). V gave up 1 base and J gave up 4 bases, with 13 bases separating them. The CDR3 consists of 16 residues. The DNA of the CDR3 is TGTGCCAGCAGTTTAGGGCAGGGCGTAGGCACCGGGGAGCTGTTTTTT. Protein product: CASSLGQGVGTGELFF.

This clonotype appeared a few times. The V call is TRBV29-1, the J call TRBJ2-6; D is perhaps TRBD2 (5 bases). Germline V gene lookup returns CDR1 SQVTM and CDR2 ANQGSEA. Trimming took 6 bases from V and 2 from J, leaving 11 bases between them. This CDR3 comprises 14 residues. The CDR3 bases are TGCAGCGTCCTTGGGAGTGCTGGGGCCAACGTCCTGACTTTC. Translation gives CSVLGSAGANVLTF.

This clonotype was detected a few times. The rearrangement uses TRBV2 and TRBJ1-4, with D possibly matching TRBD1 (6 bases). The CDR3 has 13 residues. Germline values: CDR1 SNHLY, CDR2 FYNNEI. Trimming cost V 7 bases and J 8 bases, with 14 bases left between them. CDR3 protein: CASTSGVREKLFF. CDR3 coding DNA: TGTGCCAGCACCTCAGGGGTTCGGGAAAAACTGTTTTTT.

The genes are TRBV20-1 and TRBJ2-7, with D possibly matching TRBD2 (5 bases). The CDR3 extends over 15 amino acids. Per the germline V gene, CDR1 is DFQATT and CDR2 is SNEGSKA (reference sequence). Trimming cost V 0 bases and J 2 bases, with 14 bases left between them. The CDR3: CSARDRRTGTYEQYF. CDR3 bases: TGCAGTGCTAGAGATAGGCGGACGGGAACCTACGAGCAGTACTTC.

The rearrangement joins TRBV20-1 to TRBJ2-1, with 7 bases fitting TRBD2. The germline V gene encodes CDR1 DFQATT and CDR2 SNEGSKA (reference sequence). V lost 5 bases and J lost 4; bases outside the gene matches: 5. There are 13 residues in the CDR3. The CDR3 is CSAQSSGYNEQFF. The CDR3 DNA reads TGCAGTGCTCAGTCTAGCGGATACAATGAGCAGTTCTTC.

This clonotype was counted at least ten times. The rearrangement uses TRBV7-8 and TRBJ2-1, with TRBD2 matching over 11 bases. This CDR3 is built from 15 residues. J was trimmed by 8 bases and V by 4 bases; bases with no gene match: 7. Germline V gene data show CDR1 as SGHVS and CDR2 as FQNEAQ. The CDR3 region is CASSSLAGDGYEQFF. Here the CDR3 DNA reads TGTGCCAGCAGCTCACTAGCGGGAGATGGGTATGAGCAGTTCTTC. The complete variable domain, with remaining parts taken from reference TRBV7-8 and TRBJ2-1, reads GAGVSQSPRYKVAKRGQDVALRCDPISGHVSLFWYQQALGQGPEFLTYFQNEAQLDKSGLPSDRFFAERPEGSVSTLKIQRTQQEDSAVYLCASSSLAGDGYEQFFGPGTRLTVL.